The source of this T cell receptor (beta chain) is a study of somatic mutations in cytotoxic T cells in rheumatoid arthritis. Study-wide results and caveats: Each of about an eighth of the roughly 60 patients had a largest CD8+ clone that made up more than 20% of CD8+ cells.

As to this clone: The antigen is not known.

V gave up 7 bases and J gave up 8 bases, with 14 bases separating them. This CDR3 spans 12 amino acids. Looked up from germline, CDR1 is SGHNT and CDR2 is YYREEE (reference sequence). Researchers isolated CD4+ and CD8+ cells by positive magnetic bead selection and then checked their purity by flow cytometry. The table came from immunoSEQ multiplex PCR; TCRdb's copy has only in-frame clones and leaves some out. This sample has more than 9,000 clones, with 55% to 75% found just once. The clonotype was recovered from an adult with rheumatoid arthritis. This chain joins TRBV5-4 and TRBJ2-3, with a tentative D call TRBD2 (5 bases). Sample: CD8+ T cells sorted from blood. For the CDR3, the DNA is TGTGCCAGCGGCCTAGCCCAAGGTACGCAGTATTTT. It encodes CASGLAQGTQYF.